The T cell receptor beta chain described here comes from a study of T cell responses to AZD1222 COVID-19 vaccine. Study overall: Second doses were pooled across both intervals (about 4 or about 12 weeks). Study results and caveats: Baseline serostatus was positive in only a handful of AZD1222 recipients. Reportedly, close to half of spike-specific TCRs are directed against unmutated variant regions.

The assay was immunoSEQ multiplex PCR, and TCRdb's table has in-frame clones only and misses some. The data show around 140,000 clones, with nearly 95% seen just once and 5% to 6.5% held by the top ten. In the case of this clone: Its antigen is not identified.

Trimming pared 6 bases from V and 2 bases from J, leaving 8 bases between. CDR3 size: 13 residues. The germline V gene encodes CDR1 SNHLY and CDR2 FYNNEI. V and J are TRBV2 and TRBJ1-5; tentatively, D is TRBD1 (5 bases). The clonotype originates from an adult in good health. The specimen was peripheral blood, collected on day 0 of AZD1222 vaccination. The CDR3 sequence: CASRGGGNQPQHF. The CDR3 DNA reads TGTGCCAGCAGAGGAGGGGGCAATCAGCCCCAGCATTTT.